This paragraph covers one T cell receptor beta chain sequence. These data belong to a study of shared clonotypes between healthy human individuals. V was cut by 2 bases and J by 0 bases, with 11 bases left in between. The length of the CDR3 is 15 residues. CDR1 is MNHEY, CDR2 SVGAGI, per germline. The naive CD8 fraction comprised CD45RO-negative cells positively selected for CCR7 and excluded terminally differentiated effector memory CD45RA+ cells. Genomic DNA (from each subset) was split evenly across several immunoSEQ plates. A roughly 200 ng quantity of DNA, roughly 32,000 T cell genomes, went into the sorted-subset replicate PCRs. TCRdb's copy holds only in-frame clones and misses some; the assay was immunoSEQ multiplex PCR. The sample shows about 2.1 million clones, approximately 94% of them seen only once.

The sequenced material came from naive CD8+ T cells from PBMCs. This chain joins TRBV6-5 and TRBJ2-7, with D possibly matching TRBD1 (6 bases). This clonotype originated in a man younger than 30 in good health. Some clones in this sample may be carry-over from other donors' samples. The CDR3 DNA sequence: TGTGCCAGCAGTTACGCCAGGGGAAGCTCCTACGAGCAGTACTTC. This gives the protein CASSYARGSSYEQYF.